This is a list of T cell receptor beta chains from one sample in a study of blood T cells in healthy people across ages. TCRdb analysed the 5' RACE reads with MiXCR anew, one entry per CDR3 protein. The data show around 780,000 distinct CDR3 sequences, about 56% seen once. Sequences were obtained from blood. These receptors all stem from a man aged 35 to 55 in good health. The conserved cysteine and the conserved F or W are not part of the CDR3 here.

V	J	CDR3
TRBV27	TRBJ2-7	ASCSGLAGPSYEQY
TRBV27	TRBJ2-5	ASSPEGAWETQY
TRBV20-1	TRBJ2-7	SASPLRAQRYEQY
TRBV24-1	TRBJ1-2	ATGSQVNYGYT
TRBV20-1	TRBJ2-4	SASPGQGVKNIQY
TRBV15	TRBJ2-4	ATSRNSGEAKNIQY
TRBV28	TRBJ2-3	ASSLIAGGPSGADTQY
TRBV5-1	TRBJ2-7	ASSLGTGAAYNEQY
TRBV2	TRBJ2-5	ASMEDVGGSLLETQY
TRBV27	TRBJ2-7	ASHRQGLPDEQY
TRBV5-1	TRBJ2-3	ASSLAETGKGADTQY
TRBV18	TRBJ2-4	ASSQTTMGAKNIQY
TRBV24-1	TRBJ2-5	ATSRDGAGTQY
TRBV7-2	TRBJ2-5	ASSKRLAGETQY
TRBV7-3	TRBJ2-4	ASSLSVGKNIQY
TRBV24-1	TRBJ1-2	ATSEVGISSGYT
TRBV7-6	TRBJ2-1	ASSLGTGVFNEQF
TRBV27	TRBJ2-4	ASSPRAGVGEQY
TRBV28	TRBJ1-2	ASSWGRGGNYGYT
TRBV20-1	TRBJ2-3	SAREGSVPTDTQY
TRBV5-1	TRBJ2-3	ASSFQGGKDTQY
TRBV5-1	TRBJ1-6	ASSLDGRMNSPLH
TRBV7-2	.	ASSLETVSRRGVTQY
TRBV5-1	TRBJ2-1	ASTAPDSYNEQF
TRBV20-1	TRBJ1-5	SARGRLSNQPQH
TRBV20-1	TRBJ2-3	SASQAGGTDTQY
TRBV6-1	TRBJ1-6	ASSELGNSPLH
TRBV4-3	TRBJ2-3	ASSKEVIGAETDTQY
TRBV6-2/TRBV6-3	TRBJ1-2	ASSYFESGTGMGYT
TRBV6-5	TRBJ1-2	ASRALGQLRGYT
TRBV27	TRBJ1-2	ASATADYGYT
TRBV12-3/TRBV12-4	TRBJ2-1	ASSLGLGEDEQF
TRBV11-3	TRBJ2-3	ASSAQIRMDARY
TRBV7-8	TRBJ2-7	ASSKSGTSDPYEQY
TRBV28	TRBJ1-5	ASREEGQGYQPQH
TRBV5-1	TRBJ1-5	ASSWEGGSNQPQH
TRBV28	TRBJ1-5	ASRSQAGGGQPQH
TRBV9	TRBJ2-1	ASSATGTSRNEQF
TRBV29-1	TRBJ1-3	SVRPGNTIY
TRBV7-2	TRBJ2-7	ASSLGPLEQY
TRBV4-2	TRBJ1-2	ASSSPAGYT
TRBV10-3	TRBJ2-3	AIRASRADTQY
TRBV20-1	TRBJ2-4	SARQVDIQY
TRBV12-3/TRBV12-4	TRBJ1-4	ASGSGGAGEKLF
TRBV6-5	TRBJ2-5	ASSSGPHVKY
TRBV7-3	TRBJ2-3	ASSSVGADTQY
TRBV24-1	TRBJ2-7	ATSDSGPSYEQY
TRBV6-5	TRBJ2-1	ASSPVGVTGYNEQF
TRBV24-1	TRBJ2-6	ATSGARASGANVLT
TRBV29-1	TRBJ2-3	SGKTGTRVWDTQY
TRBV2	TRBJ1-1	ASAKGQNTEAF
TRBV2	TRBJ2-1	ASRGTSEQF
TRBV2	TRBJ1-6	ASSEQGLRNSPLH
TRBV7-9	TRBJ2-1	ASRNTGGPIEQF
TRBV20-1	TRBJ2-3	SARASVVRSAGTDTRY
TRBV10-3	TRBJ2-1	AISESTGEQF